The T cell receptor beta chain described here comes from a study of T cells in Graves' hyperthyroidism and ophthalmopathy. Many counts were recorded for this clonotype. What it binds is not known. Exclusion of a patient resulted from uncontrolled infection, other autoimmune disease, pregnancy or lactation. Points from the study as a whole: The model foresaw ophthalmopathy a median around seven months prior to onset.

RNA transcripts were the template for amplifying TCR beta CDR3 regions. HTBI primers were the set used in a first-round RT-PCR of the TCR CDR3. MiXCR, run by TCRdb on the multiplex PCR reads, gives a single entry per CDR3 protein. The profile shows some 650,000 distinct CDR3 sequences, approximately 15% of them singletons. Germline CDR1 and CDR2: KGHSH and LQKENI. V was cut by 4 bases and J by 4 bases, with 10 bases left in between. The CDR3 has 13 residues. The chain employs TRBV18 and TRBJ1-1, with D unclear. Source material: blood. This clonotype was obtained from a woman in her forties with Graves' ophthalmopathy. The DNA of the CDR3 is TGTGCCAGCTCACGAACGGAGGTCACTGAAGCTTTCTTT. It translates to CASSRTEVTEAFF.